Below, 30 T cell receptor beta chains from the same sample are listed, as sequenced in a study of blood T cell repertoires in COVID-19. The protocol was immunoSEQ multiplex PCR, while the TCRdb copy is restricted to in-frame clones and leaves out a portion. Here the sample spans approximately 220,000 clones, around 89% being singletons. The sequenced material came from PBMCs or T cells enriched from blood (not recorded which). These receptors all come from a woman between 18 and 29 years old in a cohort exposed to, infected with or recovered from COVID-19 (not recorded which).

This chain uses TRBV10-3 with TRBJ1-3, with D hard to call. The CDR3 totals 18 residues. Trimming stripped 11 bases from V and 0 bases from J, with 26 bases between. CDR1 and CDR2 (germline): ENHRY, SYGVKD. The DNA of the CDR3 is TGTGCCGACCTTTTTGGGCGTTATTCAGAGAGCTCTGGAAACACCATATATTTT. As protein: CADLFGRYSESSGNTIYF.

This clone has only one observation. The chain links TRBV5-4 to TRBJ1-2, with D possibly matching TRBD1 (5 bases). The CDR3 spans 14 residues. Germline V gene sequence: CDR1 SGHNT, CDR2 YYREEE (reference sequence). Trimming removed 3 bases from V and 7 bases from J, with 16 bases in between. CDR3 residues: CASSSADSPGGYTF. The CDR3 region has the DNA TGTGCCAGCAGCTCCGCCGACAGTCCGGGTGGCTACACCTTC.

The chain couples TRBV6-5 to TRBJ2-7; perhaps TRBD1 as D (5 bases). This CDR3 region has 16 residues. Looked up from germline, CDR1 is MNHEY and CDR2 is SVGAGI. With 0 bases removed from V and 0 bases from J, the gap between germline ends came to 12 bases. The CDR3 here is CASSYSRDRSSYEQYF. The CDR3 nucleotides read TGTGCCAGCAGTTACTCCCGAGACAGAAGCTCCTACGAGCAGTACTTC.

The CDR3 bases are TGTGCCAGCAGTTATACGACAGGGGATGACGCTGAAGCTTTCTTT. This sequence encodes CASSYTTGDDAEAFF. This chain joins TRBV6-5 and TRBJ1-1; 8 nucleotides match TRBD1. Trimming cost V 3 bases and J 6 bases; bases outside gene matches: 9. CDR1 is MNHEY and CDR2 is SVGAGI in the germline V gene. CDR3 length: 15 amino acids.

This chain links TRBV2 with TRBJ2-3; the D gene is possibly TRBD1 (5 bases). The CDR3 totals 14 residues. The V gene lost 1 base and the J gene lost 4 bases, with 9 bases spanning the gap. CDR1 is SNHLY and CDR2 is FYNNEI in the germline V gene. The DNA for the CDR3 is TGTGCCAGCAGTGAAGGTGACAGCCCAGATACGCAGTATTTT. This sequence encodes CASSEGDSPDTQYF.

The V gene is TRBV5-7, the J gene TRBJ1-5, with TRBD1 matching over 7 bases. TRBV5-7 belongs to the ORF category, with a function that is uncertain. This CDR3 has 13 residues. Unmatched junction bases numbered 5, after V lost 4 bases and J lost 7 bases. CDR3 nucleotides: TGTGCCAGCAGCGATCAGGACAGGCAGCCCCAGCATTTT. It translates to CASSDQDRQPQHF.

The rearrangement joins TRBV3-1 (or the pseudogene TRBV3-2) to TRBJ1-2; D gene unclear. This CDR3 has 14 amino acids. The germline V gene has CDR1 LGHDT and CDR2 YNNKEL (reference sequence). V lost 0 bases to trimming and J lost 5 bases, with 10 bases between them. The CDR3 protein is CASSQEVRGYGYTF. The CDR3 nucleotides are TGTGCCAGCAGCCAAGAGGTCCGAGGTTATGGCTACACCTTC.

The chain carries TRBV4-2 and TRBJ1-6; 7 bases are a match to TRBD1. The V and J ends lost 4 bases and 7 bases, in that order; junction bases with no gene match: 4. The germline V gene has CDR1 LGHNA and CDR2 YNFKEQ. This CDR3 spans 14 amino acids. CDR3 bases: TGTGCCAGCAGCCCGGGACAGACCAATTCACCCCTCCACTTT. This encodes CASSPGQTNSPLHF.

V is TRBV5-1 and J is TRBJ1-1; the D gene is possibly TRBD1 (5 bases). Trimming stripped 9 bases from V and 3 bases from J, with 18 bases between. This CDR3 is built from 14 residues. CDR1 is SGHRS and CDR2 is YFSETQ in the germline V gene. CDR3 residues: CATTRGPEDTEAFF. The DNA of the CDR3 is TGCGCCACCACAAGGGGCCCTGAGGACACTGAAGCTTTCTTT.

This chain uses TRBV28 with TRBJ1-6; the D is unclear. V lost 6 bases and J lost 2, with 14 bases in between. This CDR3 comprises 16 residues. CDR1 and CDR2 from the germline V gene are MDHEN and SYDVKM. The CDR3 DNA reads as TGTGCCAGCAGCGCTGAGGAGCAGCCCTATAATTCACCCCTCCACTTT. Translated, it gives CASSAEEQPYNSPLHF.

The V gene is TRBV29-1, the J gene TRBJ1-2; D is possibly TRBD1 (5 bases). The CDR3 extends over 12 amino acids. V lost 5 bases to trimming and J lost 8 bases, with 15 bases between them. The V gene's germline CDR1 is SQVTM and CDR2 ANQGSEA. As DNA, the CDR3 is TGCAGCGTTAGTTACCGAACAGGCGGCTACACCTTC. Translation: CSVSYRTGGYTF.

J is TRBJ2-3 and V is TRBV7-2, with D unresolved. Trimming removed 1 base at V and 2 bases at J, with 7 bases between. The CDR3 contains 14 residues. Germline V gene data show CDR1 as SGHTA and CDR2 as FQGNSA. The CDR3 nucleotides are TGTGCCAGCAGCTTAGACTATTACACAGATACGCAGTATTTT. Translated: CASSLDYYTDTQYF.

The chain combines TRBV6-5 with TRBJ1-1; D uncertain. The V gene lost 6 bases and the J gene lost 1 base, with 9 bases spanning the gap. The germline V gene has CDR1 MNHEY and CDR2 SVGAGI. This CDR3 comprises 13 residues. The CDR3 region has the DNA TGTGCCAGCAGGTGGTCGGGGAACACTGAAGCTTTCTTT. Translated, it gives CASRWSGNTEAFF.

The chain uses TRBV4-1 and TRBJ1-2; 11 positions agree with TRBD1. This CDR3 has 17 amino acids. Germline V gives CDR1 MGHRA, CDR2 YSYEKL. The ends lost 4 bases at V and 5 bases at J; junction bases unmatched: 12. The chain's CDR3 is CASSRTGTGGSGYGYTF. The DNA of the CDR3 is TGCGCCAGCAGCCGTACCGGGACAGGGGGTTCGGGGTATGGCTACACCTTC.

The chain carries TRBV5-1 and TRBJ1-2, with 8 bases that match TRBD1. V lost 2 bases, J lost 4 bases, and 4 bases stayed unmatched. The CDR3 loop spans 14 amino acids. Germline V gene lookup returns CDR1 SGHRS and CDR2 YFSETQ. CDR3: CASSFDRGVYGYTF. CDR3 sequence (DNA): TGCGCCAGCAGCTTTGACAGGGGAGTCTATGGCTACACCTTC.

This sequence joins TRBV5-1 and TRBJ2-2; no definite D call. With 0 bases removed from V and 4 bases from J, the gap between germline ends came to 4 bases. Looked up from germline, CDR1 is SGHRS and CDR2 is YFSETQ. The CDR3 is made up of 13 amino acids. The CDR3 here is CASSLAVTGELFF. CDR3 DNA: TGCGCCAGCAGCTTGGCCGTCACCGGGGAGCTGTTTTTT.

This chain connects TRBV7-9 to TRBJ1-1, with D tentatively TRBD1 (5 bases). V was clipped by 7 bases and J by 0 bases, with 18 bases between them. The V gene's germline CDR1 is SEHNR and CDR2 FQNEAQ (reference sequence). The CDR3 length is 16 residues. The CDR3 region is CASTKTRAQVNTEAFF. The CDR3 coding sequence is TGTGCCAGCACCAAGACCAGGGCCCAAGTGAACACTGAAGCTTTCTTT. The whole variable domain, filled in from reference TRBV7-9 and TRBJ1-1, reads DTGVSQNPRHKITKRGQNVTFRCDPISEHNRLYWYRQTLGQGPEFLTYFQNEAQLEKSRLLSDRFSAERPKGSFSTLEIQRTEQGDSAMYLCASTKTRAQVNTEAFFGQGTRLTVV.

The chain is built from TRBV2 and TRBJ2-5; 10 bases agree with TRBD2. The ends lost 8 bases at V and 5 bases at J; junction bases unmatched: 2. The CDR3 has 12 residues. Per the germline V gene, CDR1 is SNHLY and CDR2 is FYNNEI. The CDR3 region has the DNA TGTGCCAGCTGTAGCGGGAGGGAGACCCAGTACTTC. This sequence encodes CASCSGRETQYF.

The chain's CDR3 is CASTGTGALREQFF. The CDR3 DNA follows: TGTGCCAGTACTGGGACAGGGGCCCTCAGAGAGCAGTTCTTC. The chain has TRBV19 and TRBJ2-1; 10 nucleotides agree with TRBD1. V was pared by 7 bases and J by 10 bases, with 10 bases of the junction left unmatched. This CDR3 comprises 14 residues. Germline-derived CDR1 and CDR2 are LNHDA and SQIVND (reference sequence). The whole variable domain, remainder taken from reference TRBV19 and TRBJ2-1, is DGGITQSPKYLFRKEGQNVTLSCEQNLNHDAMYWYRQDPGQGLRLIYYSQIVNDFQKGDIAEGYSVSREKKESFPLTVTSAQKNPTAFYLCASTGTGALREQFFGPGTRLTVL.

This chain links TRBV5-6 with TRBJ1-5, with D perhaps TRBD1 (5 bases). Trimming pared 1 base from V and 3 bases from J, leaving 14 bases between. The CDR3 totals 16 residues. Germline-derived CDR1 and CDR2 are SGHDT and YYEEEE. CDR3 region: CASSLRSDSHNQPQHF. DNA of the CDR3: TGTGCCAGCAGCTTGCGGTCCGACAGCCACAATCAGCCCCAGCATTTT.

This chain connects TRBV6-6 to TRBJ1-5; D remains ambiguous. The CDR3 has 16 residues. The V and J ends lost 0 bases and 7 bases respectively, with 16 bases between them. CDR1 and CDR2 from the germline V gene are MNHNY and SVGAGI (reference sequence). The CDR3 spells CASSYSQAGGIQPQHF. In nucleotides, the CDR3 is TGTGCCAGCAGTTACTCGCAAGCAGGAGGAATACAGCCCCAGCATTTT.

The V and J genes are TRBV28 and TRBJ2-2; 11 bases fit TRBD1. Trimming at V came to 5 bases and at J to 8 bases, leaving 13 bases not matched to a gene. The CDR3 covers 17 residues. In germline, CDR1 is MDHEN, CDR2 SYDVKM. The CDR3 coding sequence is TGTGCCAGCAGTCATTGGGCCCTGGACAGGGGGCCAGGGGAGCTGTTTTTT. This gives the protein CASSHWALDRGPGELFF.

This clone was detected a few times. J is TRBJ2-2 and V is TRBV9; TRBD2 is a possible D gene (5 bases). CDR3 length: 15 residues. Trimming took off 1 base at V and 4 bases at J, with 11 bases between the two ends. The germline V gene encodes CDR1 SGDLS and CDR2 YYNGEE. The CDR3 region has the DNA TGTGCCAGCAGCGTAAGCCTAGCCAGCACCGGGGAGCTGTTTTTT. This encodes CASSVSLASTGELFF.

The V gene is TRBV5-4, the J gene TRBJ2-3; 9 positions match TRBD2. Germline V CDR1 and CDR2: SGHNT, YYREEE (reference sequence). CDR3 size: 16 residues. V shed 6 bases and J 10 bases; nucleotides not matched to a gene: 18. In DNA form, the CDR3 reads TGTGCCAGCACCCAGGGAGCGGGGGGTACCGTATGGCCGCAGTATTTT. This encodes CASTQGAGGTVWPQYF.

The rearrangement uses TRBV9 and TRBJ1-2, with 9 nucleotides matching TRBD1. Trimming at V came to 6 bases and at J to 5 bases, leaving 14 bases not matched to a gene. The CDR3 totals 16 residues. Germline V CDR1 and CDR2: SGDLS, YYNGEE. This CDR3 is CASTPGQGLIGYGYTF. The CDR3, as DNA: TGTGCCAGCACCCCTGGACAGGGGCTAATAGGGTATGGCTACACCTTC.

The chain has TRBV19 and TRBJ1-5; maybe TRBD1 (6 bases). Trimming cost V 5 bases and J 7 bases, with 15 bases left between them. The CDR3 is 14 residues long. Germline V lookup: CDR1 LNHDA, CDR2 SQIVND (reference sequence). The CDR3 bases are TGTGCCAGTAGTCCTCAGGGAAGGGGGCAGCCCCAGCATTTT. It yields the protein CASSPQGRGQPQHF.

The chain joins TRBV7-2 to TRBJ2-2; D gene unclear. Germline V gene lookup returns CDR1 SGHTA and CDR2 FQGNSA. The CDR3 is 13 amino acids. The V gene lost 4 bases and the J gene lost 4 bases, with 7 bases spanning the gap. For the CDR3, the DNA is TGTGCCAGCAGCTCCCGGTTCACCGGGGAGCTGTTTTTT. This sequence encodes CASSSRFTGELFF.

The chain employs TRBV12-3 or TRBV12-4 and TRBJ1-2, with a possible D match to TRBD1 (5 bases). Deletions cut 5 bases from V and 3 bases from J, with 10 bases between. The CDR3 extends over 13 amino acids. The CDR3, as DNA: TGTGCCAGCAGTCCTTGGGGGGACTATGGCTACACCTTC. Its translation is CASSPWGDYGYTF.

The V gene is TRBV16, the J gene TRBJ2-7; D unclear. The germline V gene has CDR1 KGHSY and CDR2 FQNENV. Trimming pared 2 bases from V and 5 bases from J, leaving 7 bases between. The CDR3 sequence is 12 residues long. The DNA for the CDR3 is TGTGCCAGCAGCCAACAGTACCACGAGCAGTACTTC. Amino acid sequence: CASSQQYHEQYF.

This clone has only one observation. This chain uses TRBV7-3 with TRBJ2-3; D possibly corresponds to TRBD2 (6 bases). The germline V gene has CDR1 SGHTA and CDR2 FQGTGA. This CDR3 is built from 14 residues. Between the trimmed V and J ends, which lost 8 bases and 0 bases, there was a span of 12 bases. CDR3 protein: CASAEGTSTDTQYF. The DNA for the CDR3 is TGTGCCAGCGCGGAGGGAACTAGCACAGATACGCAGTATTTT.